These T cell receptor beta chains were read from a single sample in a study of Ad26.COV2.S vaccination and SARS-CoV-2 variants. Here immunoSEQ multiplex PCR was the method, and the copy in TCRdb shows in-frame clones only, minus some. The data hold 300,000 to 350,000 clones, with about 90% observed a single time. The material sequenced was peripheral blood, taken in a trial of Ad26.COV2.S vaccine versus placebo. These receptors were taken from a person aged 18-60 years who received the Ad26.COV2.S COVID-19 vaccine or a placebo. Each CDR3 is given with its conserved first and last residue. The D gene is left open where the match is weak. Some rows mark clone size as missing; the rest say once, few, many or name a class of expanded clone.

clone size: -; D gene: -; J gene: TRBJ1-5; CDR3 length: 12; V gene: TRBV5-4; CDR3 DNA: TGTGCCAGCAGCTCGGAAAATCAGCCCCAGCATTTT; CDR3 protein: CASSSENQPQHF
clone size: -; D gene: -; J gene: TRBJ2-3; CDR3 length: 13; V gene: TRBV5-1; CDR3 DNA: TGCGCCAGCAGCTGGACTAACACAGATACGCAGTATTTT; CDR3 protein: CASSWTNTDTQYF
clone size: -; D gene: -; J gene: TRBJ1-2; CDR3 length: 10; V gene: TRBV28; CDR3 DNA: TGTGCCAGCAGGGGCAGAGGCTACACCTTC; CDR3 protein: CASRGRGYTF
clone size: -; D gene: -; J gene: TRBJ1-1; CDR3 length: 15; V gene: TRBV6-5; CDR3 DNA: TGTGCCAGCAGTTCCGCGGCGACGGGACCAAAGGGAGCTTTCTTT; CDR3 protein: CASSSAATGPKGAFF
clone size: -; D gene: -; J gene: TRBJ1-2; CDR3 length: 14; V gene: TRBV19; CDR3 DNA: TGTGCCAGTAGTATTATTGAGGGGCCCACTGGCTACACCTTC; CDR3 protein: CASSIIEGPTGYTF
clone size: once; D gene: TRBD1; J gene: TRBJ2-2; CDR3 length: 15; V gene: TRBV7-2; CDR3 DNA: TGTGCCAGCAGCTTAGTACAGGGGAAGGCCGGGGAGCTGTTTTTT; CDR3 protein: CASSLVQGKAGELFF
clone size: -; D gene: -; J gene: TRBJ1-2; CDR3 length: 14; V gene: TRBV3-1/TRBV3-2; CDR3 DNA: TGTGCCAGCAGCCATGGAGGTCTCAACTATGGCTACACCTTC; CDR3 protein: CASSHGGLNYGYTF
clone size: -; D gene: -; J gene: TRBJ1-4; CDR3 length: 16; V gene: TRBV4-3; CDR3 DNA: TGCGCCAGCAGAATAACCTGGACCGGGACGAATGAAAAACTGTTTTTT; CDR3 protein: CASRITWTGTNEKLFF
clone size: few; D gene: -; J gene: TRBJ2-6; CDR3 length: 17; V gene: TRBV29-1; CDR3 DNA: TGCAGCGTTGAAGGTGGAGGGTCGAGCTCTGGGGCCAACGTCCTGACTTTC; CDR3 protein: CSVEGGGSSSGANVLTF
clone size: -; D gene: -; J gene: TRBJ1-1; CDR3 length: 13; V gene: TRBV27; CDR3 DNA: TGTGCCAGCAGTTGGGGGGCGAACACTGAAGCTTTCTTT; CDR3 protein: CASSWGANTEAFF
clone size: once; D gene: TRBD2; J gene: TRBJ2-7; CDR3 length: 14; V gene: TRBV7-2; CDR3 DNA: TGTGCCAGCAGCTTAGTCGGGGGGTCCTACGAGCAGTACTTC; CDR3 protein: CASSLVGGSYEQYF
clone size: -; D gene: -; J gene: TRBJ2-5; CDR3 length: 14; V gene: TRBV9; CDR3 DNA: TGTGCCAGCAGCGTCTTCGGGGGTCAAGAGACCCAGTACTTC; CDR3 protein: CASSVFGGQETQYF
clone size: -; D gene: -; J gene: TRBJ1-5; CDR3 length: 12; V gene: TRBV25-1; CDR3 DNA: TGTGCCAGCAGTTTGGGGAGTCAGCCCCAGCATTTT; CDR3 protein: CASSLGSQPQHF
clone size: -; D gene: -; J gene: TRBJ1-1; CDR3 length: 13; V gene: TRBV6-5; CDR3 DNA: TGTGCCAGCACCTATGGGGACGTCACTGAAGCTTTCTTT; CDR3 protein: CASTYGDVTEAFF
clone size: -; D gene: TRBD1; J gene: TRBJ1-5; CDR3 length: 15; V gene: TRBV19; CDR3 DNA: TGTGCCAGTACCCAGGGGGGATATAGCAATCAGCCCCAGCATTTT; CDR3 protein: CASTQGGYSNQPQHF
clone size: -; D gene: TRBD2; J gene: TRBJ2-1; CDR3 length: 15; V gene: TRBV3-1/TRBV3-2; CDR3 DNA: TGTGCCAGCAGCCAAGGGCTAGCGGGAGTAAATGAGCAGTTCTTC; CDR3 protein: CASSQGLAGVNEQFF
clone size: -; D gene: -; J gene: TRBJ2-5; CDR3 length: 13; V gene: TRBV12-3/TRBV12-4; CDR3 DNA: TGTGCCAGCAGTTTTGGCGGGGCAGAGACCCAGTACTTC; CDR3 protein: CASSFGGAETQYF
clone size: -; D gene: TRBD1; J gene: TRBJ1-5; CDR3 length: 15; V gene: TRBV7-2; CDR3 DNA: TGTGCCAGCGGATACAGGGGCGGTGGCAATCAGCCCCAGCATTTT; CDR3 protein: CASGYRGGGNQPQHF
clone size: -; D gene: TRBD1; J gene: TRBJ1-2; CDR3 length: 15; V gene: TRBV5-1; CDR3 DNA: TGCGCCAGCAGCCCGACCGGGACAGGGACCTATGGCTACACCTTC; CDR3 protein: CASSPTGTGTYGYTF
clone size: once; D gene: TRBD1; J gene: TRBJ2-1; CDR3 length: 14; V gene: TRBV9; CDR3 DNA: TGTGCCAGCCAGGGGGCGAGTTACTACAATGAGCAGTTCTTC; CDR3 protein: CASQGASYYNEQFF
clone size: -; D gene: TRBD1; J gene: TRBJ1-6; CDR3 length: 17; V gene: TRBV4-1; CDR3 DNA: TGCGCCAGCAGCCAGACAGGGGCCAGCTCCTATAATTCACCCCTCCACTTT; CDR3 protein: CASSQTGASSYNSPLHF
clone size: -; D gene: TRBD1; J gene: TRBJ1-4; CDR3 length: 14; V gene: TRBV5-1; CDR3 DNA: TGCGCCAGCAGCTTACAGGGGTCTAATGAAAAACTGTTTTTT; CDR3 protein: CASSLQGSNEKLFF